This T cell receptor beta chain came from a study of a mutant IDH1 vaccine in newly diagnosed glioma (dated by TCRdb to 2020 to 2023). Background for the entire study: Patients received eight vaccinations in weeks 1, 3, 5, 7, 11, 15, 19 and 23, corresponding to visits V03 through V10. Of the 32 patients who were treated, approximately 60% were male and approximately 38% were female, and the mean age was about 37 years. For exploratory analyses, longitudinal TCRB deep sequencing was carried out in roughly 23 treated patients wherever samples were available. Vaccination started 4-6 weeks after radiotherapy alone, or was given together with temozolomide cycles in the groups whose treatment included chemotherapy. Before enrollment, patients had received standard therapy of radiotherapy alone, temozolomide alone, or radiochemotherapy with temozolomide; most received the combination. Peripheral blood was drawn at six visits: V03 (baseline), V05, V07, V10, V12 and V13.

Comment on this clone: The antigen it binds to is not known. Base qualities were left out, and no much larger clone turns up one base away.

General findings and caveats noted by the study authors: Vaccine-induced immune responses across multiple MHC alleles were detected in around 92% of patients. Pseudoprogression appeared unrelated to alterations in the top peripheral T cell clonotypes detected by TCRB sequencing. Availability determined which PBMC samples were chosen for TCRB deep sequencing. The authors stated that sample limitations prevented analyses of patient blood samples from being reproduced.

Library preparation used the immunoSEQ multiplex PCR assay. Following the manufacturer's protocol, the hsTCRB Kit was used to amplify rearranged TCR beta chain sequences. An Illumina MiSeq was used to sequence the TCRB libraries. On the authors' methods: The proprietary platform of the kit vendor was used for demultiplexing, trimming and gene mapping. TCRdb carries this immuneACCESS record with in-frame sequences only. Its versions omit some clonotypes, under half of them owing to an unresolved V gene in the studies checked, with the rest unexplained. V and J calls and clone size are as listed in that table; D and trimming were resolved from the DNA. This sample is represented by some 60,000 clones; roughly 80% of them were singletons. Of the sample, about 3.8% is held by the ten largest clones. Reading the germline V gene (reference sequence) gives CDR1 MNHEY and CDR2 SMNVEV. The cysteine opens and the phenylalanine closes a CDR3 of 13 amino acids. Only the CDR3 DNA stays, 39 bases, in frame from base 1. The V and J ends are trimmed by 8 bases and 3 bases, leaving 13 bases between them.

The time point label corresponds to: week 11, during vaccination. Each vaccine dose was 300 ug of a 20-mer mutant IDH1 peptide in Montanide, given subcutaneously with topical imiquimod. The donors had newly diagnosed IDH1-mutant astrocytomas of WHO grade 3 or 4 that showed loss of nuclear ATRX. The samples were drawn from NOA16, a multicentre, single-arm, open-label phase I trial in Germany that tested a mutant IDH1 peptide vaccine in humans for the first time. Genomic DNA for TCRB sequencing was extracted from EDTA blood using the DNeasy Blood and Tissue Kit. The V gene is TRBV27 and the J gene is TRBJ2-5; tentative D gene TRBD1, with 5 bases matching. This TCR derives from a man aged 25 to 45 with glioma. Sequenced material: PBMCs, taken from a glioma patient whose treatment included an IDH1 peptide vaccine. DNA sequence: TGTGCCAGCCGCCTAGGGGTAGAAGAGACCCAGTACTTC. This is translated as CASRLGVEETQYF.